The present TCR beta chain was sequenced within a study of a mutant IDH1 vaccine in newly diagnosed glioma. For the study at large: In weeks 1, 3, 5, 7, 11, 15, 19 and 23, patients were vaccinated. Vaccine dosing followed radiotherapy by 4-6 weeks, or accompanied temozolomide cycles. Patients previously underwent radiotherapy, temozolomide, or both, and most underwent both. Study conclusions and caveats: Immune responses arising from the vaccine appeared in 90% to 95% of patients.

Time point given: week 11, during vaccination. Topical imiquimod was applied with each vaccine dose, which held 300 ug of mutant IDH1 20-mer peptide. A remark on this clone: Its matching antigen is unknown.

With 4 bases clipped from V and 4 bases from J, the junction kept 14 bases outside the gene matches. Per the germline V gene, CDR1 is GTSNPN and CDR2 is SVGIG (reference sequence). This CDR3 has 16 amino acids. Method: immunoSEQ multiplex PCR; TCRdb's copy keeps in-frame clones and lacks some. This table holds about 36,000 clones, around 80% found once. The source is a woman in her twenties or thirties with glioma. Some clones in this sample may be carry-over from other donors' samples. This chain uses TRBV30 with TRBJ2-3, with 7 bases that match TRBD2. Material: peripheral blood mononuclear cells (PBMCs), obtained from a glioma patient whose treatment included an IDH1 peptide vaccine. CDR3 nucleotides: TGTGCCTGGAATCAGGCGGGAGTTCGGTTTCCAGATACGCAGTATTTT. Translation gives CAWNQAGVRFPDTQYF.